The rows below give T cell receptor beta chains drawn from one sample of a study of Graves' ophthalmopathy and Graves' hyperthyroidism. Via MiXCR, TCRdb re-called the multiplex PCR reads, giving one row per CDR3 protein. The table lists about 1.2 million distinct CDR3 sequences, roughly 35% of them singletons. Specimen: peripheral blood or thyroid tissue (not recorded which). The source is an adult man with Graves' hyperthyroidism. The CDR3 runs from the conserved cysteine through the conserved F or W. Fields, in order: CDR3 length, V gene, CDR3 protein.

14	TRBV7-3	CASSLSAGSTEAFF
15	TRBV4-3	CASSQITGGTGELFF
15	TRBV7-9	CASSLAGTGNYEQYF
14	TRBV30	CAWSADRANTEAFF
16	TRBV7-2	CASSLARRGRNTEAFF
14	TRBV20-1	CSAIAGGTNQPQHF
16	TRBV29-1	CSVEDPGTGASYEQYF
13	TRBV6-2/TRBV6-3	CASSPYRGSPLHF
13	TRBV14	CASSQDLQLTQYF
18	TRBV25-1	CASSVLQASRRCNSPLHF
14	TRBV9	CASSVGGEAGEQYF
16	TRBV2	CASRFGLAQGNEKLFF
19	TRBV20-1	CSARDPIEATGGPQETQYF
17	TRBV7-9	CASSLVGRGAPNEKLFF
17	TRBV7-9	CASSATTGGAGNQPQHF